This entry lists 5 T cell receptor beta chains sequenced from one sample in a study of T cell changes during pregnancy in multiple sclerosis. The data were produced by immunoSEQ multiplex PCR, yet TCRdb's version contains in-frame clones alone and is incomplete. The sample yields roughly 39,000 clones, more than 85% seen once. Material: CD8+ T cells from peripheral blood mononuclear cells, obtained after pregnancy. These receptors were collected from a female donor with multiple sclerosis, enrolled in a pregnancy study.

This clone was counted once. The genes are TRBV7-8 and TRBJ1-4, with a weak D call TRBD1 (5 bases). The CDR3 extends over 11 amino acids. V was trimmed by 4 bases and J by 8 bases, leaving 5 bases between them. CDR1 and CDR2 (germline): SGHVS, FQNEAQ. The chain's CDR3 is CASSWGEKLFF. DNA of the CDR3: TGTGCCAGCAGCTGGGGCGAAAAACTGTTTTTT.

The chain recombines TRBV28 with TRBJ1-2, with D possibly being TRBD1 (5 bases). Looked up from germline, CDR1 is MDHEN and CDR2 is SYDVKM. Deletions cut 4 bases from V and 1 base from J, with 10 bases between. The CDR3 consists of 14 residues. Here the CDR3 reads CASSSAGNNYGYTF. The CDR3 DNA reads TGTGCCAGCAGTTCTGCAGGGAATAACTATGGCTACACCTTC.

This sequence joins TRBV7-8 and TRBJ2-5, with D hard to call. The V gene's germline CDR1 is SGHVS and CDR2 FQNEAQ. Trimming left V 0 bases short and J 1 base short, with 3 bases between. This CDR3 comprises 13 residues. The CDR3 DNA reads as TGTGCCAGCAGCTTAGCCCTCCAAGAGACCCAGTACTTC. Protein product: CASSLALQETQYF.

J is TRBJ1-5 and V is TRBV6-5; the match to TRBD1 covers 8 bases. Germline V lookup: CDR1 MNHEY, CDR2 SVGAGI. Trimming took 6 bases from V and 3 from J; bases not matched to a gene: 4. The CDR3 totals 14 residues. The CDR3 DNA follows: TGTGCCAGCAGGGACAGGGACATCAATCAGCCCCAGCATTTT. Protein product: CASRDRDINQPQHF.

This chain joins TRBV27 and TRBJ2-2; 7 nucleotides agree with TRBD2. V trimming: 5 bases; J trimming: 5 bases; junction bases outside the gene matches: 11. The CDR3 has 16 residues. In germline, CDR1 is MNHEY, CDR2 SMNVEV (reference sequence). CDR3: CASSPRGGEGTGELFF. As DNA, the CDR3 is TGTGCCAGCAGTCCTAGAGGAGGGGAGGGAACCGGGGAGCTGTTTTTT.